This T cell receptor (beta chain) was recorded in a study of shared clonotypes between healthy human individuals. Study as a whole: Each donor contributed plates that comprised three CD4 naive, three CD4 memory, two CD8 naive and one CD8 memory.

In the authors' workflow: Junction-only sequences produced by ImmunoSEQ had no quality scores, so filtering differed. Method: immunoSEQ multiplex PCR; TCRdb's copy keeps in-frame clones and lacks some. D and trimming were read from the DNA, whereas the V and J calls and clone size are those reported in that table. The table has some 980,000 clones, approximately 76% seen once. About this clone itself: Antigen specificity is unknown.

The CDR3 spans 13 residues. The V gene lost 5 bases and the J gene lost 9 bases, with 16 bases spanning the gap. CDR1 LNHDA and CDR2 SQIVND come from the germline V gene (reference sequence). Points from the study as a whole: Blood alone was sampled, and tissue repertoires likely differ.

What was sequenced was memory CD4+ T cells sorted from blood. Subset meaning: CD45RA-negative fraction. The clonotype was recovered from a man between 18 and 29 years old in good health. The chain links TRBV19 to TRBJ2-5; D remains unclear. CDR3 DNA sequence: TGTGCCAGTAGTGGGATGGGCGCCAAGGCCCAGTACTTC. This translates into CASSGMGAKAQYF.